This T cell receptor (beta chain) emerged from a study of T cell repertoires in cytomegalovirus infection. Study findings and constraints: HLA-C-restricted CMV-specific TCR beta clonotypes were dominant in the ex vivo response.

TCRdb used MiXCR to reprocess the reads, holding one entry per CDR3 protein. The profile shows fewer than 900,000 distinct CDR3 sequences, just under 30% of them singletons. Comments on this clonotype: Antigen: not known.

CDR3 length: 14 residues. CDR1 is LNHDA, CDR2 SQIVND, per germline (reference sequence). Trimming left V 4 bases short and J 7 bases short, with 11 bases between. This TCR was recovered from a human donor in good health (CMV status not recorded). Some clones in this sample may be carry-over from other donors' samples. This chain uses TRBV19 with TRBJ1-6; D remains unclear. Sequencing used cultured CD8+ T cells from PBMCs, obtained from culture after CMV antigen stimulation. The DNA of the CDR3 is TGTGCCAGTAGTAAGGAGACATTAAATTCACCCCTCCACTTT. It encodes CASSKETLNSPLHF.